These T cell receptor beta chains were read from a single sample in a study of technical replicates of blood from several donors. The protocol was immunoSEQ multiplex PCR, while the TCRdb copy is restricted to in-frame clones and leaves out a portion. Seen here are more than 65,000 clones, around 90% observed once, and the top ten hold approximately 0.4%. Sequencing input: T cells isolated from PBMCs. These TCRs come from a human donor in good health. The CDR3 runs from the conserved cysteine through the conserved F or W. D genes are given only for firm matches.

TRBV29-1,TRBD1,TRBJ1-1,CSGDRGHVDTEAFF,TGCAGCGGGGACAGGGGGCACGTCGACACTGAAGCTTTCTTT
TRBV27,TRBD1,TRBJ1-2,CASSLGTGRVHGYTF,TGTGCCAGCAGTTTAGGGACAGGGAGGGTCCATGGCTACACCTTC
TRBV28,NA,TRBJ2-3,CASSLGQIITDTQYF,TGTGCCAGCAGTTTAGGGCAGATCATCACAGATACGCAGTATTTT
TRBV10-2,NA,TRBJ2-1,CARQGGSRQFF,TGCGCCAGACAGGGAGGGAGTAGGCAGTTCTTC
TRBV15,TRBD1,TRBJ1-4,CATSNRGENEKLFF,TGTGCCACCAGCAACAGGGGGGAAAATGAAAAACTGTTTTTT
TRBV14,TRBD2,TRBJ2-3,CASSPTSGRGTDTQYF,TGTGCCAGCAGCCCTACTAGCGGGAGGGGCACAGATACGCAGTATTTT
TRBV7-2,NA,TRBJ2-2,CASSVDTGELFF,TGTGCCAGCAGCGTCGACACCGGGGAGCTGTTTTTT
TRBV11-2,NA,TRBJ1-2,CASSLEQVGYTF,TGTGCCAGCAGCTTAGAACAAGTAGGCTACACCTTC
TRBV30,NA,TRBJ2-1,CAWSVDSWNNEQFF,TGTGCCTGGAGTGTAGACAGCTGGAACAATGAGCAGTTCTTC
TRBV11-2,NA,TRBJ2-7,CASSLAGGLLDEQYF,TGTGCCAGCAGCTTAGCAGGAGGGCTGTTGGACGAGCAGTACTTC
TRBV6-1,NA,TRBJ2-3,CASSDPGGGDWADTQYF,TGTGCCAGCAGTGATCCGGGAGGGGGCGATTGGGCAGATACGCAGTATTTT
TRBV29-1,NA,TRBJ2-1,CSVARLEPNEQFF,TGCAGCGTTGCCAGACTAGAGCCCAATGAGCAGTTCTTC
TRBV9,TRBD2,TRBJ2-3,CASSEALGLAGVGDTQYF,TGTGCCAGCAGCGAGGCCCTGGGACTAGCGGGAGTTGGAGATACGCAGTATTTT
TRBV7-9,NA,TRBJ2-5,CASSLGVGGETQYF,TGTGCCAGCAGCTTAGGTGTCGGGGGAGAGACCCAGTACTTC
TRBV12-2,NA,TRBJ2-7,CASRPRTVVYEQYF,TGTGCAAGTCGCCCTAGGACAGTTGTATACGAGCAGTACTTC
TRBV7-8,NA,TRBJ1-3,CASSLEFGLVLGNTIYF,TGTGCCAGCAGCTTAGAGTTCGGGTTAGTCCTTGGAAACACCATATATTTT
TRBV19,TRBD2,TRBJ2-7,CASSILGLAGYEQYF,TGTGCCAGTAGTATTCTAGGACTAGCGGGCTACGAGCAGTACTTC
TRBV5-5,NA,TRBJ1-1,CASSFTPSRDKRGSTEAFF,TGTGCCAGCAGCTTCACCCCCTCGAGGGACAAAAGAGGTTCCACTGAAGCTTTCTTT
TRBV7-9,TRBD2,TRBJ2-1,CASSRYGGGDNEQFF,TGTGCCAGCAGCAGATACGGGGGAGGGGACAATGAGCAGTTCTTC
TRBV6-1,TRBD2,TRBJ2-1,CASSEASGLARKYNEQFF,TGTGCCAGCAGTGAAGCTTCGGGACTAGCGAGGAAATACAATGAGCAGTTCTTC
TRBV11-2,TRBD2,TRBJ2-1,CASSIELAGGARYNEQFF,TGTGCCAGCAGCATTGAACTAGCGGGAGGGGCTCGTTACAATGAGCAGTTCTTC
TRBV9,NA,TRBJ2-5,CASSLNRMDNQETQYF,TGTGCCAGCAGCCTCAACCGGATGGACAACCAAGAGACCCAGTACTTC